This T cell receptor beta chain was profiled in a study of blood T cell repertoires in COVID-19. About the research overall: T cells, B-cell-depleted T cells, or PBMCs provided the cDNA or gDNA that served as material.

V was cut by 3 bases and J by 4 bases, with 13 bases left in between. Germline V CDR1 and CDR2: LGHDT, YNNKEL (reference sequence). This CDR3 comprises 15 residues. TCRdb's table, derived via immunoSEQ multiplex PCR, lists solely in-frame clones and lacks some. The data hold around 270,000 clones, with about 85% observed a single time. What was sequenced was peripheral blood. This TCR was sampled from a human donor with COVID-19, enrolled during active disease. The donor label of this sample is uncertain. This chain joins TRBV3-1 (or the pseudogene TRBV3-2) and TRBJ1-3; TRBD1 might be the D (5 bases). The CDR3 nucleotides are TGTGCCAGCAGCCAGATCCCCAGGGCCGGAAACACCATATATTTT. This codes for CASSQIPRAGNTIYF.